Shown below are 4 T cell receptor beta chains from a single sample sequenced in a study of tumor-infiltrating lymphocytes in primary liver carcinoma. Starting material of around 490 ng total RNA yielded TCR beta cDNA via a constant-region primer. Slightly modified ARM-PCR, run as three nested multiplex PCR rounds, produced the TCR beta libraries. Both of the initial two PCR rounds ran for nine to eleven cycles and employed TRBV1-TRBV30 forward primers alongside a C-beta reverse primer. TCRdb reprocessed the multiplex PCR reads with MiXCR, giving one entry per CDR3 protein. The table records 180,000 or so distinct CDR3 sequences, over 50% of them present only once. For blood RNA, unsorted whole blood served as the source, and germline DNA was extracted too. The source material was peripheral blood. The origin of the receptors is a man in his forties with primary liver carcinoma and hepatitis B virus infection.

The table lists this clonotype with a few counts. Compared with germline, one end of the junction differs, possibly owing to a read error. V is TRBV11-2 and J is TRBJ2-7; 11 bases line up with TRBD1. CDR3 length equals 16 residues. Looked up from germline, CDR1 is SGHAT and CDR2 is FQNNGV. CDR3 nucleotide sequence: TGTGCCAGCAGCTCCCGTAGGACAGGGGGCTCCTACGAGCAGTGCTTC. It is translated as CASSSRRTGGSYEQCF.

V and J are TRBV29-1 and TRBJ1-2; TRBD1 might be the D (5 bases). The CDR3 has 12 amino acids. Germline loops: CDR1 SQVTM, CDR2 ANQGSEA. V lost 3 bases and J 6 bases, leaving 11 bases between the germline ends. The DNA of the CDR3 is TGCAGCGTTGAGGTGGGGACGGATGGCTACACCTTC. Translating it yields CSVEVGTDGYTF.

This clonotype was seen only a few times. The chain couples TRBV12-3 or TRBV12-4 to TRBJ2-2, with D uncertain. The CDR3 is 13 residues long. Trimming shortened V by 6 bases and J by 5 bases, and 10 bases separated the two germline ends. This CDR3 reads CASRPRWTGELFF. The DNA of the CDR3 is TGTGCCAGCAGGCCCAGGTGGACCGGGGAGCTGTTTTTT.

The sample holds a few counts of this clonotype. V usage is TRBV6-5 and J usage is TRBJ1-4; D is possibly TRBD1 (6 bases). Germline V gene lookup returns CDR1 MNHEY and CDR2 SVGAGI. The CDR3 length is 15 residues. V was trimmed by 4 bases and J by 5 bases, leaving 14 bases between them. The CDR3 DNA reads TGTGCCAGCAGTTTCACGGGGGCGGGGAATGAAAAACTGTTTTTT. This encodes CASSFTGAGNEKLFF.